A selection of T cell receptor beta chains follows, all from one sample in a study of graft-versus-host responses after intestinal transplantation. Their recognized antigens are unknown. Profiled with immunoSEQ multiplex PCR; TCRdb holds only in-frame clones, not every one. The table shows 55,000 to 65,000 clones, with almost 95% occurring only once. This sample comprised unstimulated CD4+ T cells sorted from spleen or lymph node cells, obtained before transplant. The receptors were sampled from a human donor who was the organ donor for an intestinal transplant. Each CDR3 is given with its conserved first and last residue. The D gene is left open where the match is weak. Clone sizes are given selectively: once, few, many, or a class where the clone is expanded.

CDR3 length: 12; clone size: -; J gene: TRBJ2-7; V gene: TRBV5-1; D gene: -; CDR3 DNA: TGCGCCAGCAGCTCCAGTTCCGCCGAGCAGTACTTC; CDR3 protein: CASSSSSAEQYF
CDR3 length: 13; clone size: -; J gene: TRBJ2-5; V gene: TRBV11-3; D gene: TRBD2; CDR3 DNA: TGTGCCAGCAGCTTACAGGGAGGGGAGACCCAGTACTTC; CDR3 protein: CASSLQGGETQYF
CDR3 length: 13; clone size: -; J gene: TRBJ1-3; V gene: TRBV7-9; D gene: -; CDR3 DNA: TGTGCCAGCCTACAGGGCTCTGGAAACACCATATATTTT; CDR3 protein: CASLQGSGNTIYF
CDR3 length: 16; clone size: -; J gene: TRBJ2-1; V gene: TRBV4-2; D gene: -; CDR3 DNA: TGTGCCAGCAGCCAGGGGGGCCCACGCTCCTACAATGAGCAGTTCTTC; CDR3 protein: CASSQGGPRSYNEQFF
CDR3 length: 15; clone size: -; J gene: TRBJ2-5; V gene: TRBV5-1; D gene: TRBD1; CDR3 DNA: TGCGCCAGCAGCCGACAAGGGACAGGGGCCGAGACCCAGTACTTC; CDR3 protein: CASSRQGTGAETQYF
CDR3 length: 15; clone size: -; J gene: TRBJ1-2; V gene: TRBV2; D gene: -; CDR3 DNA: TGTGCCAGCAGAGTAAGGGGGTCTCCTCCTTATGGCTACACCTTC; CDR3 protein: CASRVRGSPPYGYTF
CDR3 length: 14; clone size: few; J gene: TRBJ2-7; V gene: TRBV5-1; D gene: TRBD1; CDR3 DNA: TGCGCCAGCAGCTGGGGACAGACCTCCTACGAGCAGTACTTC; CDR3 protein: CASSWGQTSYEQYF
CDR3 length: 16; clone size: -; J gene: TRBJ2-1; V gene: TRBV18; D gene: TRBD2; CDR3 DNA: TGTGCCAGCTCACGATTCCCAGCGGGGGGGGCGAAGGAGCAGTTCTTC; CDR3 protein: CASSRFPAGGAKEQFF
CDR3 length: 13; clone size: -; J gene: TRBJ2-4; V gene: TRBV27; D gene: -; CDR3 DNA: TGTGCCAGCCTTCATTTAGCCAAAAACATTCAGTACTTC; CDR3 protein: CASLHLAKNIQYF
CDR3 length: 15; clone size: -; J gene: TRBJ1-5; V gene: TRBV6-6; D gene: -; CDR3 DNA: TGTGCCAGCAGATCCCTCACAGGGTCCAATCAGCCCCAGCATTTT; CDR3 protein: CASRSLTGSNQPQHF
CDR3 length: 14; clone size: -; J gene: TRBJ1-3; V gene: TRBV7-2; D gene: -; CDR3 DNA: TGTGCCAGCAGCTTAGAAGGACAGAGGAACACCATATATTTT; CDR3 protein: CASSLEGQRNTIYF
CDR3 length: 15; clone size: -; J gene: TRBJ1-2; V gene: TRBV21-1; D gene: -; CDR3 DNA: TGTGCCAGCAGCAAAAGAAGAGGGCAGGGGGATGGCTACACCTTC; CDR3 protein: CASSKRRGQGDGYTF
CDR3 length: 16; clone size: -; J gene: TRBJ1-2; V gene: TRBV4-3; D gene: -; CDR3 DNA: TGCGCCAGCAGCCAAGAACTGGGGAGGGCGGTATATGGCTACACCTTC; CDR3 protein: CASSQELGRAVYGYTF
CDR3 length: 18; clone size: -; J gene: TRBJ1-2; V gene: TRBV11-3; D gene: TRBD1; CDR3 DNA: TGTGCCAGCAGCTTAGAACGCCCTCAGGACAGGGATAACTATGGCTACACCTTC; CDR3 protein: CASSLERPQDRDNYGYTF
CDR3 length: 14; clone size: -; J gene: TRBJ2-2; V gene: TRBV19; D gene: TRBD1; CDR3 DNA: TGTGCCAGTAGTCTGACAGGGGTTGTCGGGGAGCTGTTTTTT; CDR3 protein: CASSLTGVVGELFF
CDR3 length: 17; clone size: -; J gene: TRBJ2-3; V gene: TRBV7-3; D gene: TRBD2; CDR3 DNA: TGTGCCAGCAGCTTAATACCAGCGGGAGCTTTCACAGATACGCAGTATTTT; CDR3 protein: CASSLIPAGAFTDTQYF
CDR3 length: 11; clone size: -; J gene: TRBJ2-7; V gene: TRBV5-1; D gene: -; CDR3 DNA: TGCGCCAGCAGACCTCTCTACGAGCAGTACTTC; CDR3 protein: CASRPLYEQYF
CDR3 length: 15; clone size: -; J gene: TRBJ1-4; V gene: TRBV6-5; D gene: TRBD1; CDR3 DNA: TGTGCCAGCAGTTACAAGAGGGGGCTTGATGAAAAACTGTTTTTT; CDR3 protein: CASSYKRGLDEKLFF
CDR3 length: 14; clone size: once; J gene: TRBJ1-1; V gene: TRBV5-6; D gene: -; CDR3 DNA: TGTGCCAGCAGCCATACGCCGGTGGGGACTGAAGCTTTCTTT; CDR3 protein: CASSHTPVGTEAFF
CDR3 length: 16; clone size: -; J gene: TRBJ2-7; V gene: TRBV11-2; D gene: -; CDR3 DNA: TGTGCCAGCAGCTTAGATGGGGGGGCAATGCCCTACGAGCAGTACTTC; CDR3 protein: CASSLDGGAMPYEQYF
CDR3 length: 14; clone size: -; J gene: TRBJ1-1; V gene: TRBV7-3; D gene: -; CDR3 DNA: TGTGCCAGCAGCCAGGGACCACTGGGGACTGAAGCTTTCTTT; CDR3 protein: CASSQGPLGTEAFF
CDR3 length: 12; clone size: -; J gene: TRBJ1-2; V gene: TRBV6-5; D gene: -; CDR3 DNA: TGTGCCAGCAAAACGGGGGCGGGGGGCTACACCTTC; CDR3 protein: CASKTGAGGYTF
CDR3 length: 15; clone size: -; J gene: TRBJ2-4; V gene: TRBV6-5; D gene: TRBD1; CDR3 DNA: TGTGCCAGCAGAGCCTCCAGGACAGGGGGAAACATTCAGTACTTC; CDR3 protein: CASRASRTGGNIQYF
CDR3 length: 14; clone size: -; J gene: TRBJ1-4; V gene: TRBV4-3; D gene: TRBD1; CDR3 DNA: TGCGCCAGCAGCCCAGGGGGCCCTAATGAAAAACTGTTTTTT; CDR3 protein: CASSPGGPNEKLFF
CDR3 length: 15; clone size: -; J gene: TRBJ2-3; V gene: TRBV5-6; D gene: -; CDR3 DNA: TGTGCCAGCAGCTTGTACCGTCTTAGCACAGATACGCAGTATTTT; CDR3 protein: CASSLYRLSTDTQYF
CDR3 length: 15; clone size: few; J gene: TRBJ1-4; V gene: TRBV19; D gene: -; CDR3 DNA: TGTGCCAGTAGTATCCCCGGGACACAAGATGAAAAACTGTTTTTT; CDR3 protein: CASSIPGTQDEKLFF
CDR3 length: 14; clone size: -; J gene: TRBJ2-5; V gene: TRBV7-2; D gene: -; CDR3 DNA: TGTGCCAGCAGCTTAGTTGGGGGGCAAGAGACCCAGTACTTC; CDR3 protein: CASSLVGGQETQYF
CDR3 length: 11; clone size: -; J gene: TRBJ1-2; V gene: TRBV19; D gene: -; CDR3 DNA: TGTGCCAGTAGACGGTCCTATGGCTACACCTTC; CDR3 protein: CASRRSYGYTF
CDR3 length: 13; clone size: -; J gene: TRBJ2-5; V gene: TRBV7-7; D gene: -; CDR3 DNA: TGTGCTAGCAGCTTAGAGCGTGGGAAGACCCAGTACTTC; CDR3 protein: CASSLERGKTQYF
CDR3 length: 13; clone size: -; J gene: TRBJ2-5; V gene: TRBV11-3; D gene: -; CDR3 DNA: TGTGCCAGCAGCTTGGGGGCATCCGAGACCCAGTACTTC; CDR3 protein: CASSLGASETQYF
CDR3 length: 16; clone size: -; J gene: TRBJ1-2; V gene: TRBV2; D gene: -; CDR3 DNA: TGTGCCAGCAGTGAAGTTCTGGGCAGCGCTCTCTATGGCTACACCTTC; CDR3 protein: CASSEVLGSALYGYTF
CDR3 length: 14; clone size: -; J gene: TRBJ2-5; V gene: TRBV7-2; D gene: -; CDR3 DNA: TGTGCCAGCAGCTTAGACGGCAGACAAGAGACCCAGTACTTC; CDR3 protein: CASSLDGRQETQYF
CDR3 length: 17; clone size: once; J gene: TRBJ1-5; V gene: TRBV27; D gene: -; CDR3 DNA: TGTGCCAGCAGCCCTTCGACAGTCGGCCATGGCAATCAGCCCCAGCATTTT; CDR3 protein: CASSPSTVGHGNQPQHF
CDR3 length: 17; clone size: -; J gene: TRBJ2-2; V gene: TRBV11-2; D gene: TRBD1; CDR3 DNA: TGTGCCAGCAGCTTAGGGTATCGGGACAGAGGGACCGGGGAGCTGTTTTTT; CDR3 protein: CASSLGYRDRGTGELFF
CDR3 length: 16; clone size: -; J gene: TRBJ1-5; V gene: TRBV4-2; D gene: -; CDR3 DNA: TGTGCCAGCAGCCAAAGGGAGAGGGGGAGCAATCAGCCCCAGCATTTT; CDR3 protein: CASSQRERGSNQPQHF
CDR3 length: 14; clone size: -; J gene: TRBJ1-4; V gene: TRBV6-5; D gene: -; CDR3 DNA: TGTGCCAGCAGTTACTCGTTTGGGAGAGAAAAACTGTTTTTT; CDR3 protein: CASSYSFGREKLFF
CDR3 length: 14; clone size: -; J gene: TRBJ2-1; V gene: TRBV5-1; D gene: -; CDR3 DNA: TGCGCCAGCAGAGGTGGCTACTCCTACAATGAGCAGTTCTTC; CDR3 protein: CASRGGYSYNEQFF
CDR3 length: 15; clone size: -; J gene: TRBJ2-5; V gene: TRBV7-9; D gene: TRBD2; CDR3 DNA: TGTGCCAGCAGTTTAAACCCCGCGGGGGTGGAGACCCAGTACTTC; CDR3 protein: CASSLNPAGVETQYF
CDR3 length: 13; clone size: -; J gene: TRBJ2-7; V gene: TRBV6-4; D gene: -; CDR3 DNA: TGTGCCAGCAGTGACCGGCCGGGGGACGAGCAGTACTTC; CDR3 protein: CASSDRPGDEQYF
CDR3 length: 14; clone size: -; J gene: TRBJ1-6; V gene: TRBV4-3; D gene: -; CDR3 DNA: TGCGCCAGCAGCCAGGGGTGGAATAATTCACCCCTCCACTTT; CDR3 protein: CASSQGWNNSPLHF